This TCR beta chain was obtained from a study of shared clonotypes between healthy human individuals. Between the trimmed V and J ends, which lost 5 bases and 2 bases, there was a span of 17 bases. CDR1 and CDR2 from the germline V gene are SGHRS and YFSETQ. This CDR3 is built from 15 residues. Notes on this clone: No antigen is known for it.

The naive CD8 fraction comprised CD45RO-negative cells positively selected for CCR7 and excluded terminally differentiated effector memory CD45RA+ cells. Study-wide results and limits: Relative to memory subsets, naive subsets generally showed larger estimated richness. Genetic and exposure-history diversity was limited by the small donor number. Among non-shared clonotypes, generation probabilities were lower than among those shared by all four donors.

TCRdb's table, derived via immunoSEQ multiplex PCR, lists solely in-frame clones and lacks some. The sample has under 2,000,000 clones; about 95% are singletons. The origin of this receptor is a man aged 18 to 30 in good health. The specimen sequenced was naive CD8+ T cells sorted from blood. The gene calls are TRBV5-1 and TRBJ2-7; D might be TRBD1 or TRBD2, each matching 5 bases. CDR3 DNA: TGCGCCAGCAGAGACACCGGGACGGGCCCCTACGAGCAGTACTTC. Residues: CASRDTGTGPYEQYF.